The rows below give T cell receptor beta chains drawn from one sample of a study of shared clonotypes between healthy human individuals. Libraries were prepared by immunoSEQ multiplex PCR; TCRdb keeps only in-frame clonotypes and omits some of them. The data hold about 2.1 million clones, with roughly 93% observed a single time. Material: naive CD8+ T cells from PBMCs. The source is a man between 18 and 35 years old in good health. Some clones in this sample may be carry-over from other donors' samples. The CDR3 runs from the conserved cysteine through the conserved F or W. Fields, in order: J gene, V gene, clone size, D gene, CDR3 protein, CDR3 DNA. A D gene is named only where the DNA matches it firmly. Part of the rows lack a size; the others show once, few, many or a class for expanded clones.

>TRBJ2-7|TRBV27|-|-
CASSLVPAYEQYF
TGTGCCAGCAGTTTAGTCCCGGCCTACGAGCAGTACTTC
>TRBJ2-7|TRBV11-2|-|TRBD2
CASSLDPAREGHEQYF
TGTGCCAGCAGCTTAGATCCGGCGCGGGAGGGCCACGAGCAGTACTTC
>TRBJ2-7|TRBV28|once|TRBD2
CASSFSRRESPYEQYF
TGTGCCAGCAGTTTTTCTCGGCGGGAGAGTCCCTACGAGCAGTACTTC
>TRBJ2-2|TRBV10-1|-|TRBD2
CASSEGTNGELFF
TGCGCCAGCAGTGAGGGGACTAACGGGGAGCTGTTTTTT
>TRBJ2-7|TRBV7-9|-|-
CASSLALAQEQYF
TGTGCCAGCAGCTTAGCGCTGGCGCAGGAGCAGTACTTC
>TRBJ1-5|TRBV27|few|-
CASSLSAGLSQPQHF
TGTGCCAGCAGTTTATCGGCAGGGCTAAGTCAGCCCCAGCATTTT
>TRBJ2-2|TRBV15|-|TRBD1
CATKGTAYTGELFF
TGTGCCACCAAGGGGACAGCTTACACCGGGGAGCTGTTTTTT
>TRBJ2-7|TRBV19|-|-
CASSLRYPGPYEQYF
TGTGCCAGTAGTCTACGGTATCCAGGGCCCTACGAGCAGTACTTC
>TRBJ1-4|TRBV9|-|-
CASSVSPFDPVVGNEKLFF
TGTGCCAGCAGCGTATCCCCTTTCGACCCCGTTGTAGGGAATGAAAAACTGTTTTTT
>TRBJ1-2|TRBV27|-|-
CASSPTRDPNYGYTF
TGTGCCAGCAGCCCTACCCGGGACCCTAACTATGGCTACACCTTC
>TRBJ2-7|TRBV27|-|-
CASRAGAMYEQYF
TGTGCCAGCAGGGCGGGGGCTATGTACGAGCAGTACTTC
>TRBJ2-1|TRBV21-1|-|-
CASSKRQDSCSYNEQFF
TGTGCCAGCAGCAAGAGACAGGATTCATGCTCCTACAATGAGCAGTTCTTC
>TRBJ2-1|TRBV27|-|TRBD2
CASSLSPSGGYNEQFF
TGTGCCAGCAGTTTATCTCCTAGCGGGGGTTACAATGAGCAGTTCTTC
>TRBJ2-1|TRBV5-1|-|TRBD2
CASSLAEGGPPNEQFF
TGCGCCAGCAGCTTGGCCGAGGGAGGGCCCCCCAATGAGCAGTTCTTC
>TRBJ2-7|TRBV27|-|-
CASSGFYEQYF
TGTGCCAGCAGTGGGTTCTACGAGCAGTACTTC
>TRBJ2-1|TRBV5-1|few|-
CASSLTGGGYNEQFF
TGCGCCAGCAGCTTAACAGGAGGCGGGTACAATGAGCAGTTCTTC
>TRBJ1-2|TRBV29-1|-|TRBD1
CSITRTGAGGYTF
TGCAGCATTACTCGAACAGGGGCCGGTGGCTACACCTTC
>TRBJ1-5|TRBV4-1|-|TRBD1
CASSQRTGGSQPQHF
TGCGCCAGCAGCCAACGGACAGGGGGCAGCCAGCCCCAGCATTTT
>TRBJ2-7|TRBV9|-|TRBD2
CASSGSGTSEQYF
TGTGCCAGCAGCGGGAGCGGGACTTCGGAGCAGTACTTC
>TRBJ2-1|TRBV11-2|-|TRBD2
CASSFGLAGGLYNEQFF
TGTGCCAGCAGCTTTGGACTAGCGGGAGGTTTATACAATGAGCAGTTCTTC
>TRBJ2-7|TRBV7-9|-|-
CASSLGGRTYEQYF
TGTGCCAGCAGCTTAGGTGGCAGAACCTACGAGCAGTACTTC
>TRBJ1-1|TRBV27|-|-
CASSWGAGKTEAFF
TGTGCCAGCAGTTGGGGGGCAGGGAAAACTGAAGCTTTCTTT
>TRBJ2-6|TRBV27|-|-
CASSPTVVGSSGANVLTF
TGTGCCAGCAGTCCCACGGTAGTCGGGTCCTCTGGGGCCAACGTCCTGACTTTC
>TRBJ1-2|TRBV7-9|-|-
CASSLGVARTHYGYTF
TGTGCCAGCAGCTTAGGGGTCGCGCGGACACACTATGGCTACACCTTC
>TRBJ2-7|TRBV27|-|TRBD2
CASSQWEGPYEQYF
TGTGCCAGCAGTCAGTGGGAGGGCCCCTACGAGCAGTACTTC
>TRBJ2-1|TRBV27|-|-
CASSSYREDNEQFF
TGTGCCAGCAGTTCCTACAGGGAGGACAATGAGCAGTTCTTC
>TRBJ2-7|TRBV7-2|-|TRBD2
CASSPSPSGSPYEQYF
TGTGCCAGCAGCCCGAGCCCTAGCGGGAGCCCCTACGAGCAGTACTTC
>TRBJ2-1|TRBV27|-|TRBD1
CAIGEQGMYNEQFF
TGTGCCATTGGGGAACAGGGGATGTACAATGAGCAGTTCTTC
>TRBJ1-1|TRBV7-9|-|-
CASSLESAVTEAFF
TGTGCCAGCAGCTTAGAATCGGCAGTTACTGAAGCTTTCTTT
>TRBJ2-1|TRBV4-1|-|-
CASSPETAYNEQFF
TGCGCCAGCAGCCCTGAGACAGCATACAATGAGCAGTTCTTC
>TRBJ2-7|TRBV7-9|-|-
CASSLGVSYEQYF
TGTGCCAGCAGCTTAGGGGTTTCCTACGAGCAGTACTTC
>TRBJ2-3|TRBV14|-|TRBD2
CASSLLGLGPAMDTQYF
TGTGCCAGCAGCCTTCTCGGACTAGGGCCCGCCATGGATACGCAGTATTTT
>TRBJ2-7|TRBV7-2|-|-
CASSSYLGGAEQYF
TGTGCCAGCAGCTCCTATCTGGGGGGGGCCGAGCAGTACTTC
>TRBJ2-7|TRBV4-3|-|TRBD1
CASSQDSRTGAIYEQYF
TGCGCCAGCAGCCAAGATTCTCGGACAGGGGCGATATACGAGCAGTACTTC
>TRBJ2-1|TRBV28|-|TRBD2
CASSPRKLAGGPLYNEQFF
TGTGCCAGCAGTCCTAGAAAACTAGCGGGAGGCCCACTCTACAATGAGCAGTTCTTC
>TRBJ2-1|TRBV11-2|once|TRBD2
CASSLIGREWMNEQFF
TGTGCCAGCAGCTTAATAGGGCGGGAGTGGATGAATGAGCAGTTCTTC
>TRBJ1-2|TRBV5-6|-|-
CASSLTRPNGYTF
TGTGCCAGCAGCTTAACCCGACCTAATGGCTACACCTTC
>TRBJ1-2|TRBV10-1|-|-
CASSESKREGYTF
TGCGCCAGCAGTGAGTCGAAGCGGGAAGGCTACACCTTC